This T cell receptor (beta chain) was captured by sequencing in a study of CD8 T cells in Susac syndrome. V was shortened by 2 bases and J by 3 bases, with 9 bases between the two germline ends. Germline CDR1 SEHNR, CDR2 FQNEAQ (reference sequence). The CDR3 covers 14 residues. With random hexamers, reverse transcription was performed on roughly 0.45 to 1 ug of RNA. Amplification of TCR beta CDR3 across 54 Vbeta and 13 Jbeta was performed with immunoSEQ multiplex PCR. TCRdb re-analysed the immunoSEQ multiplex PCR reads in MiXCR, keeping a single row per CDR3 protein. The table includes about 200,000 distinct CDR3 sequences, 95% detected once. Sequencing of TCR beta was performed on blood CD8+ and CD4+ T cells. TEMRA cells were enriched by FACS, while CD8+ and CD4+ T cells were obtained through a negative isolation that was performed magnetically.

The sequence was collected from a human donor in good health. This chain connects TRBV7-9 to TRBJ2-3; D is unclear. Specimen: CD4+ T cells from PBMCs. The CDR3 loop is CASSLSLTTDTQYF. In nucleotides, the CDR3 is TGTGCCAGCAGCTTATCACTTACGACAGATACGCAGTATTTT.